This T cell receptor beta chain was profiled in a study of CXCR4 blockade with PD-1 therapy in pancreatic cancer. Study-wide findings and caveats: Intratumoral clonality (mean roughly 0.14) exceeded healthy blood (around 0.048) but did not track survival.

Some clones are missing from TCRdb's copy, which holds only in-frame ones; the method was immunoSEQ multiplex PCR. In the table there are 4,000 to 6,000 clones, approximately 48% of which are singletons. A word on this clone: The antigen is unknown.

The CDR3 sequence is 15 residues long. CDR1 and CDR2 (germline): MDHEN, SYDVKM. Between the trimmed V and J ends, which lost 8 bases and 6 bases, there was a span of 22 bases. This TCR was recovered from a human donor with pancreatic ductal adenocarcinoma. The source material was tumor tissue. V gene TRBV28 combines with J gene TRBJ1-1; D perhaps matches TRBD1 (5 bases). In DNA, the CDR3 is TGTGCCAGCCCTCCTAGCATGGGGTGGGGGGCTGAAGCTTTCTTT. Translating it yields CASPPSMGWGAEAFF. The whole variable domain, remainder taken from reference TRBV28 and TRBJ1-1, is DVKVTQSSRYLVKRTGEKVFLECVQDMDHENMFWYRQDPGLGLRLIYFSYDVKMKEKGDIPEGYSVSREKKERFSLILESASTNQTSMYLCASPPSMGWGAEAFFGQGTRLTVV.